What follows describes a single T cell receptor (beta chain). The source of the sample is a study of control samples from healthy donors and cancer patients. This table comes from immunoSEQ multiplex PCR, and its TCRdb copy is limited to in-frame clones, with some not included. The sample includes some 190,000 clones. Sequenced input: blood. The sequence derives from a young woman in good health.

The DNA of the CDR3 is TGTGCCAGCAGCCAAGATGGAGGGCACAATGAGCAGTTCTTC. The encoded protein is CASSQDGGHNEQFF. V gene TRBV3-1 (or the pseudogene TRBV3-2) combines with J gene TRBJ2-1, with TRBD2 as a possible D gene (6 bases). This CDR3 has 14 residues. With 0 bases removed from V and 5 bases from J, the gap between germline ends came to 8 bases. Germline V gives CDR1 LGHDT, CDR2 YNNKEL (reference sequence).